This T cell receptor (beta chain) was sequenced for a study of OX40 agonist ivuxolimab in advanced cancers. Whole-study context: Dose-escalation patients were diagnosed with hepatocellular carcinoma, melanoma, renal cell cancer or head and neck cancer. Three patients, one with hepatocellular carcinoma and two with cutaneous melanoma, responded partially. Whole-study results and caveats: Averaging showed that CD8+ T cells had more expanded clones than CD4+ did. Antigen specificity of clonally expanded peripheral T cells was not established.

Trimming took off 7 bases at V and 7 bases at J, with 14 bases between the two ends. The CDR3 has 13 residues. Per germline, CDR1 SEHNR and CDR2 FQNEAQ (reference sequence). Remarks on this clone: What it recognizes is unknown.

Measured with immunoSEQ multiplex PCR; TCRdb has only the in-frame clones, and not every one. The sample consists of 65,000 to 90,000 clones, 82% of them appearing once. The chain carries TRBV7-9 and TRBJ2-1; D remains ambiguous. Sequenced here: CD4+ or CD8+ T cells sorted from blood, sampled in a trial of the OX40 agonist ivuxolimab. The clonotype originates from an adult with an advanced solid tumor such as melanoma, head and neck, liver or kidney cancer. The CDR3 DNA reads TGTGCCAGCACCCTTTCCCAAAGAAATGAGCAGTTCTTC. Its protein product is CASTLSQRNEQFF.